Presented here are 10 T cell receptor beta chains from one specimen sequenced in a study of blood T cell repertoires in COVID-19. Profiled with immunoSEQ multiplex PCR; TCRdb holds only in-frame clones, not every one. This table has about 64,000 clones, 82% appearing once. The sequenced sample was peripheral blood. The source is a human donor in a cohort sampled during active COVID-19.

V usage is TRBV18 and J usage is TRBJ1-5, with 7 bases fitting TRBD1. Germline V gives CDR1 KGHSH, CDR2 LQKENI. The V gene end was trimmed by 2 bases and the J gene end by 4 bases; junction bases not matched to a gene: 5. The CDR3 loop spans 15 amino acids. CDR3 in DNA: TGTGCCAGCTCACCATCCGGGACAGCAAATCAGCCCCAGCATTTT. Protein product: CASSPSGTANQPQHF.

This rearrangement joins TRBV2 to TRBJ1-5, with a tentative D call TRBD1 (5 bases). The length of the CDR3 is 15 residues. Germline CDR1 reads SNHLY; CDR2 reads FYNNEI. The germline V and J ends were trimmed by 5 bases and 0 bases, with 11 bases remaining between them. The CDR3 DNA reads as TGTGCCAGCAGTCTACAGGAGAATAGCAATCAGCCCCAGCATTTT. Protein product: CASSLQENSNQPQHF.

The count of this clone is one. The chain joins TRBV2 to TRBJ1-5; D is perhaps TRBD1 (6 bases). Per the germline V gene, CDR1 is SNHLY and CDR2 is FYNNEI. This CDR3 contains 15 residues. The V and J ends lost 2 bases and 0 bases respectively, with 8 bases between them. The CDR3 DNA reads TGTGCCAGCAGTGAAAGCAGGGGTAGCAATCAGCCCCAGCATTTT. Its translation is CASSESRGSNQPQHF. Full variable domain (remainder filled in from reference TRBV2 and TRBJ1-5): EPEVTQTPSHQVTQMGQEVILRCVPISNHLYFYWYRQILGQKVEFLVSFYNNEISEKSEIFDDQFSVERPDGSNFTLKIRSTKLEDSAMYFCASSESRGSNQPQHFGDGTRLSIL.

In its sample, this clone was seen a few times. V gene TRBV6-5 combines with J gene TRBJ2-7; 9 bases line up with TRBD1. The CDR3 loop spans 14 amino acids. V dropped 8 bases and J dropped 7; count of bases not matched to a gene: 12. CDR1 and CDR2 (germline): MNHEY, SVGAGI. CDR3 region: CASDLTGQGLEQYF. CDR3 nucleotides: TGTGCCAGCGACCTCACGGGACAGGGTCTGGAGCAGTACTTC.

The chain uses TRBV6-5 and TRBJ2-7; D gene ambiguous. From germline, CDR1 is MNHEY and CDR2 SVGAGI. Trimming left V 5 bases short and J 3 bases short, with 14 bases between. The CDR3 covers 14 residues. The CDR3 region has the DNA TGTGCCAGCAGTCTGCCAGGTAACATCTACGAGCAGTACTTC. Protein product: CASSLPGNIYEQYF.

CDR3: CASNRLGTAYNEQFF. In DNA, the CDR3 is TGTGCCAGCAACAGACTCGGGACAGCATACAATGAGCAGTTCTTC. The chain couples TRBV5-5 to TRBJ2-1, with 7 bases aligning to TRBD1. V lost 6 bases, J lost 4 bases, and 10 bases stayed unmatched. Germline CDR1 is SGHKS and CDR2 is YYEKEE (reference sequence). The CDR3 length is 15 residues.

This clone was recorded only once. The chain recombines TRBV12-3 or TRBV12-4 with TRBJ2-5, with D perhaps matching TRBD1 (6 bases). CDR3 length equals 13 residues. V was pared by 3 bases and J by 5 bases, with 10 bases between. The CDR3 loop reads CASSFRGLETQYF. The CDR3 DNA follows: TGTGCCAGCAGTTTCAGGGGCTTGGAGACCCAGTACTTC.

The rearrangement joins TRBV20-1 to TRBJ1-5, with D possibly TRBD1 on 6 matching bases. Germline CDR1 reads DFQATT; CDR2 reads SNEGSKA (reference sequence). This CDR3 region has 15 residues. The ends were cut back, 3 bases at V and 0 bases at J, with 12 bases in the middle. CDR3 in DNA: TGCAGTGCTAGTGGGACACCCTATAGCAATCAGCCCCAGCATTTT. It codes for CSASGTPYSNQPQHF.

The gene calls are TRBV29-1 and TRBJ1-2; 7 bases align to TRBD1. V lost 8 bases to trimming and J lost 8 bases; unmatched junction nucleotides: 11. CDR1 is SQVTM and CDR2 is ANQGSEA in the germline V gene. This CDR3 has 12 amino acids. CDR3 DNA sequence: TGCAGCTCCCCAGGGGGTTCTAACGGCTACACCTTC. It encodes CSSPGGSNGYTF.

This clone was found a few times. The chain carries TRBV6-6 and TRBJ2-7; 10 positions agree with TRBD1. The CDR3 totals 13 residues. Germline CDR1 is MNHNY and CDR2 is SVGAGI (reference sequence). Trimming removed 6 bases from V and 7 bases from J; junction bases left unmatched: 6. The CDR3 sequence is CASRRQGALEQYF. The CDR3 DNA reads as TGTGCCAGCAGAAGACAGGGGGCGCTAGAGCAGTACTTC.